Sequencing of this TCR beta chain was carried out in a study of Graves' ophthalmopathy and Graves' hyperthyroidism. Findings and caveats of the study: As the model predicted ophthalmopathy progression, it achieved a sensitivity of 55% to 71% and a specificity of 72.22%. Most thyroid clonotypes expanded beyond 0.001 frequency were also found in blood.

Germline values: CDR1 KGHSH, CDR2 LQKENI. CDR3 length: 14 residues. Trimming pared 2 bases from V and 7 bases from J, leaving 12 bases between. Turning to this clonotype: Its specificity is not known.

Amplification from RNA transcripts yielded the TCR beta CDR3 regions. HTBI primers were employed in first-round RT-PCR, then a second-round multiplex PCR followed. A single record per CDR3 protein comes from TCRdb applying MiXCR to the multiplex PCR reads. The table has approximately 330,000 distinct CDR3 sequences, roughly 15% seen once. Researchers turned away patients with other autoimmune diseases, uncontrolled infections, pregnancy or lactation. Clinical symptoms and serum thyroxine were used for diagnosis; TRAb, thyroid ultrasound and orbital computed tomography were also relied on. The specimen sequenced was peripheral blood. This chain links TRBV18 with TRBJ1-5; TRBD1 might be the D (5 bases). The clonotype comes from an adult man with Graves' ophthalmopathy. CDR3 sequence reads: CASSPAGLGQPQHF. The CDR3 region has the DNA TGTGCCAGCTCACCAGCAGGGCTGGGGCAGCCCCAGCATTTT. The whole variable domain, filled in from reference TRBV18 and TRBJ1-5, reads NAGVMQNPRHLVRRRGQEARLRCSPMKGHSHVYWYRQLPEEGLKFMVYLQKENIIDESGMPKERFSAEFPKEGPSILRIQQVVRGDSAAYFCASSPAGLGQPQHFGDGTRLSIL.